The 23 T cell receptor beta chains reported below all come from one sample, sequenced in a study of breast tumors, draining lymph nodes, adjacent tissues. The lymph nodes were axillary draining lymph nodes from breast cancer patients. MiXCR, applied by TCRdb to the multiplex PCR reads, yields one record per CDR3 protein. The sample has 70,000 to 85,000 distinct CDR3 sequences, under 25% seen once. Source material: axillary lymph node tissue. Receptor source: a female donor with breast cancer. Some clones in this sample may be carry-over from other donors' samples.

This clonotype was counted ten times or more. The chain carries TRBV5-1 and TRBJ2-5; D might be TRBD1 (6 bases). From germline, CDR1 is SGHRS and CDR2 YFSETQ. The V gene lost 4 bases and the J gene lost 1 base, with 11 bases spanning the gap. The CDR3 totals 14 residues. The CDR3 loop is CASSTGTTQETQYF. As DNA, the CDR3 is TGCGCCAGCAGCACAGGGACGACCCAAGAGACCCAGTACTTC. Filled out from reference TRBV5-1 and TRBJ2-5, the complete variable domain reads KAGVTQTPRYLIKTRGQQVTLSCSPISGHRSVSWYQQTPGQGLQFLFEYFSETQRNKGNFPGRFSGRQFSNSRSEMNVSTLELGDSALYLCASSTGTTQETQYFGPGTRLLVL.

In its sample, this clonotype was seen many times. The gene calls are TRBV19 and TRBJ2-3, with 11 nucleotides matching TRBD2. V dropped 3 bases and J dropped 7; count of bases not matched to a gene: 6. This CDR3 has 15 residues. Germline V gene data show CDR1 as LNHDA and CDR2 as SQIVND (reference sequence). In nucleotides, the CDR3 is TGTGCCAGTAGTATTCTTAGCGGGAGGGCGAATACGCAGTATTTT. Translation: CASSILSGRANTQYF.

The rearrangement joins TRBV6-1 to TRBJ2-5, with D possibly TRBD1 on 6 matching bases. CDR3 size: 14 residues. Germline loops: CDR1 MNHNS, CDR2 SASEGT. With 3 bases removed from V and 5 bases from J, the gap between germline ends came to 13 bases. CDR3 amino acids: CASSETGGGETQYF. The CDR3, as DNA: TGTGCCAGCAGTGAGACAGGTGGTGGCGAGACCCAGTACTTC.

For this clonotype: This likely comes from a read error, as the CDR3 has no conserved phenylalanine or tryptophan at its end. This chain uses TRBV20-1 with TRBJ2-1, with D possibly being TRBD1 (6 bases). Germline V lookup: CDR1 DFQATT, CDR2 SNEGSKA (reference sequence). The V end lost 5 bases, the J end lost 0 bases, and 26 bases lay between the germline ends. The CDR3 covers 19 residues. CDR3 sequence: CSARRGDNGFHSSYNEQFS. CDR3 bases: TGCAGTGCTCGACGAGGGGACAATGGTTTTCATAGCTCCTACAATGAGCAGTTCTCC.

The gene calls are TRBV7-6 and TRBJ1-4; the D gene is possibly TRBD1 (6 bases). Trimming removed 0 bases at V and 10 bases at J, with 12 bases between. The CDR3 consists of 14 residues. Germline V lookup: CDR1 SGHVS, CDR2 FNYEAQ. The CDR3 DNA reads as TGTGCCAGCAGCTTAGCGAGGGGGGGAGTAAAACTGTTTTTT. This encodes CASSLARGGVKLFF.

This clonotype has at least ten counts. This sequence joins TRBV20-1 and TRBJ1-5; D unresolved. V lost 0 bases to trimming and J lost 4 bases, with 13 bases between them. The CDR3 contains 15 residues. Germline V gene sequence: CDR1 DFQATT, CDR2 SNEGSKA (reference sequence). CDR3 residues: CSARDLYRRNQPQHF. In DNA, the CDR3 is TGCAGTGCTAGAGATCTGTATAGGCGGAATCAGCCCCAGCATTTT.

This clonotype was detected ten times or more. The rearrangement links TRBV20-1 to TRBJ2-3; D is perhaps TRBD2 (6 bases). The CDR3 loop spans 15 amino acids. The ends were cut back, 3 bases at V and 0 bases at J, with 13 bases in the middle. The V gene's germline CDR1 is DFQATT and CDR2 SNEGSKA (reference sequence). Here the CDR3 reads CSARREDDSTDTQYF. DNA of the CDR3: TGCAGTGCTAGGAGGGAGGACGATAGCACAGATACGCAGTATTTT.

The rearrangement uses TRBV6-6 and TRBJ1-2, with 12 bases that match TRBD1. The CDR3 is 15 amino acids. From germline, CDR1 is MNHNY and CDR2 SVGAGI (reference sequence). Losses at the gene ends were 6 bases for V and 8 bases for J; bases not matched to a gene: 10. Here the CDR3 reads CASRTGTGGFQGYTF. CDR3 nucleotides: TGTGCCAGCAGAACCGGGACAGGGGGCTTTCAAGGCTACACCTTC.

The sample holds many counts of this clonotype. The rearrangement joins TRBV11-3 to TRBJ2-7; 7 nucleotides line up with TRBD1. This CDR3 has 15 amino acids. V lost 5 bases, J lost 0 bases, and 7 bases stayed unmatched. The V gene's germline CDR1 is SGHNT and CDR2 YENEEA. In DNA, the CDR3 is TGTGCCAGCAGCAAGGGACAGTCGTCCTCCTACGAGCAGTACTTC. Translating gives CASSKGQSSSYEQYF. The full variable domain, completed using reference TRBV11-3 and TRBJ2-7, is EAGVVQSPRYKIIEKKQPVAFWCNPISGHNTLYWYLQNLGQGPELLIRYENEEAVDDSQLPKDRFSAERLKGVDSTLKIQPAELGDSAVYLCASSKGQSSSYEQYFGPGTRLTVT.

This clonotype showed up many times. The chain combines TRBV6-1 with TRBJ1-5; D is unclear. This CDR3 spans 16 amino acids. Trimming removed 1 base at V and 3 bases at J, with 13 bases between. Germline V lookup: CDR1 MNHNS, CDR2 SASEGT. The CDR3 coding sequence is TGTGCCAGCAGTGAAGTGTACCGGGTCTCCAATCAGCCCCAGCATTTT. Translating gives CASSEVYRVSNQPQHF.

The rearrangement links TRBV20-1 to TRBJ2-3; D remains unclear. Trimming took off 4 bases at V and 3 bases at J, with 8 bases between the two ends. In germline, CDR1 is DFQATT, CDR2 SNEGSKA (reference sequence). The CDR3 spans 12 residues. Written as DNA, the CDR3 is TGCAGTGCTACAGGAGAAACAGATACGCAGTATTTT. It specifies CSATGETDTQYF.

This clonotype was seen many times. V gene TRBV4-1 combines with J gene TRBJ2-5; no reliable D call. The CDR3 has 15 residues. V lost 0 bases and J lost 1, with 9 bases in between. Germline-derived CDR1 and CDR2 are MGHRA and YSYEKL. The chain's CDR3 is CASSQDRGVQETQYF. CDR3 sequence (DNA): TGCGCCAGCAGCCAAGATCGCGGCGTCCAAGAGACCCAGTACTTC.

This clonotype was picked up a small number of times. The J gene is TRBJ1-5, the V gene TRBV28; 8 bases agree with TRBD1. CDR1 MDHEN and CDR2 SYDVKM come from the germline V gene. The CDR3 covers 16 residues. Trimming removed 6 bases from V and 3 bases from J; junction bases left unmatched: 10. The CDR3 loop is CASSSTGEGNNQPQHF. The CDR3 region has the DNA TGTGCCAGCAGCTCGACAGGGGAGGGTAACAATCAGCCCCAGCATTTT.

This clonotype was counted many times. The DNA is left out, because the CDR3 cannot be placed on it with certainty; the CDR3 is given as TCRdb lists it. The chain has TRBV5-4 and TRBJ2-2. CDR1 and CDR2 (germline): SGHNT, YYREEE (reference sequence). Counting both end residues, the CDR3 totals 13 amino acids. The CDR3 reads CASSRFGAGELFF.

In its sample, this clonotype was seen once. A much more abundant neighbour one base away suggests this may be a read error. The chain employs TRBV5-1 and TRBJ2-5, with D uncertain. The CDR3 has 16 amino acids. The germline V and J ends were trimmed by 0 bases and 5 bases, with 17 bases remaining between them. Per the germline V gene, CDR1 is SGHRS and CDR2 is YFSETQ. CDR3 in amino acids: CASSLEGSLVRETQYF. The CDR3 nucleotides read TGCGCCAGCAGCTTGGAAGGATCCCTGGTGCGGGAGACCCAGTACTTC.

This clonotype was recorded at least ten times. The chain joins TRBV29-1 to TRBJ2-5; a weak D match, TRBD1 (6 bases). Germline V CDR1 and CDR2: SQVTM, ANQGSEA. The V and J ends lost 7 bases and 1 base respectively, with 13 bases between them. The CDR3 has 13 residues. DNA of the CDR3: TGCAGCGATCTCTCAGGGGTCCAAGAGACCCAGTACTTC. This gives the protein CSDLSGVQETQYF.

This clonotype was detected many times. V usage is TRBV4-2 and J usage is TRBJ2-2; the match to TRBD2 covers 10 bases. Germline CDR1 reads LGHNA; CDR2 reads YNFKEQ. The trim removed 1 base at V and 6 bases at J, leaving 2 bases unmatched. The CDR3 is made up of 15 amino acids. CDR3 coding DNA: TGTGCCAGCAGCCAAGTGAGCGGGAGGGCCGGGGAGCTGTTTTTT. It encodes CASSQVSGRAGELFF.

This clonotype has at least ten counts. This sequence joins TRBV2 and TRBJ1-2; possible D gene TRBD1, 6 bases. Germline V gene lookup returns CDR1 SNHLY and CDR2 FYNNEI. Trimming pared 3 bases from V and 8 bases from J, leaving 13 bases between. CDR3 length equals 13 residues. CDR3 loop: CASSEGASGGYTF. CDR3 nucleotides: TGTGCCAGCAGTGAGGGGGCCTCAGGCGGCTACACCTTC.

This clonotype has at least ten counts. V usage is TRBV15 and J usage is TRBJ2-1; D ambiguous. The V gene lost 5 bases and the J gene lost 6 bases, with 11 bases spanning the gap. CDR1 and CDR2 from the germline V gene are LNHNV and YYDKDF (reference sequence). The CDR3 is made up of 13 amino acids. The CDR3 loop reads CATSQDQFNEQFF. As DNA, the CDR3 is TGTGCCACCAGCCAGGACCAATTCAATGAGCAGTTCTTC.

This clonotype was detected ten times or more. The chain uses TRBV7-9 and TRBJ1-3; D ambiguous. Trimming removed 5 bases from V and 4 bases from J, with 9 bases in between. There are 13 residues in the CDR3. Germline CDR1 and CDR2: SEHNR and FQNEAQ (reference sequence). This CDR3 reads CASSQEQGNTIYF. CDR3 nucleotides: TGTGCCAGCAGCCAAGAACAGGGAAACACCATATATTTT. Together with reference TRBV7-9 and TRBJ1-3, the CDR3 gives the full variable domain: DTGVSQNPRHKITKRGQNVTFRCDPISEHNRLYWYRQTLGQGPEFLTYFQNEAQLEKSRLLSDRFSAERPKGSFSTLEIQRTEQGDSAMYLCASSQEQGNTIYFGEGSWLTVV.

As for this clonotype: A much larger clone differs by one base, so this may be a read error. V and J are TRBV7-2 and TRBJ1-5, with a possible D match to TRBD1 (5 bases). Germline V lookup: CDR1 SGHTA, CDR2 FQGNSA. The CDR3 contains 17 residues. The CDR3 here is CASSRGALQYSNQPRHF. CDR3 bases: TGTGCCAGCAGCCGCGGGGCGTTACAGTATAGCAATCAGCCCCGGCATTTT.

Only a few counts were recorded for this clonotype. The chain couples TRBV27 to TRBJ2-1; 9 nucleotides agree with TRBD2. CDR1 and CDR2 (germline): MNHEY, SMNVEV (reference sequence). CDR3 length: 13 amino acids. V lost 7 bases, J lost 7 bases, and 5 bases stayed unmatched. CDR3 protein: CASKWRGGNEQFF. The CDR3 DNA sequence: TGTGCCAGCAAATGGCGGGGGGGGAATGAGCAGTTCTTC.

Regarding this clonotype: Just one base apart from a much larger clone, this may be a read error. The chain recombines TRBV20-1 with TRBJ1-4; D is undetermined. From germline, CDR1 is DFQATT and CDR2 SNEGSKA (reference sequence). There are 12 residues in the CDR3. CDR3 nucleotides: TGCAGTGCTACCGGGAAGGATGAAAAACCGTTTTTT. This translates into CSATGKDEKPFF.